The clone carrying this T cell receptor (beta chain) is termed medium-sized. This sample was taken from a study of T cell responses to AZD1222 COVID-19 vaccine. Study-wide background: Samples with a second dose at about 4 or about 12 weeks were pooled together.

Using immunoSEQ multiplex PCR, the repertoire was profiled, and TCRdb retains in-frame clones only, with some absent. The sample carries tens of thousands of clones, 85% recorded once. With 4 bases removed from V and 3 bases from J, the gap between germline ends came to 12 bases. The CDR3 is 14 amino acids. Germline CDR1 and CDR2: SEHNR and FQNEAQ (reference sequence). The chain joins TRBV7-9 to TRBJ1-2; no clear D gene. The source is an adult in good health. The source was peripheral blood, collected on day 0 of AZD1222 vaccination. The chain's CDR3 is CASSSGPDYYGYTF. In nucleotides, the CDR3 is TGTGCCAGCAGCTCAGGTCCGGACTACTATGGCTACACCTTC.